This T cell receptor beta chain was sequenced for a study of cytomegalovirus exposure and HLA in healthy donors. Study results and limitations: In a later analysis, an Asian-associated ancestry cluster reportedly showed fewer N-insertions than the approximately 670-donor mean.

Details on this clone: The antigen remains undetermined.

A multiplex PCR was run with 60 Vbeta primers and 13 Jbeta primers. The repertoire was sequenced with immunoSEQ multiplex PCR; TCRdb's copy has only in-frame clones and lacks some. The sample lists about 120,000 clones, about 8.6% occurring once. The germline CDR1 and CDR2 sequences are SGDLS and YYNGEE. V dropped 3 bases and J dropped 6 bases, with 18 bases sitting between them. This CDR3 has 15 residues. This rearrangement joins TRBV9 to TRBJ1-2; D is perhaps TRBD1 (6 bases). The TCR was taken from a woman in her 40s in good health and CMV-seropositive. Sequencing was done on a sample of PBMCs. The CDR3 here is CASSAQGNNFDGYTF. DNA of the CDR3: TGTGCCAGCAGCGCACAGGGCAATAACTTCGATGGCTACACCTTC.